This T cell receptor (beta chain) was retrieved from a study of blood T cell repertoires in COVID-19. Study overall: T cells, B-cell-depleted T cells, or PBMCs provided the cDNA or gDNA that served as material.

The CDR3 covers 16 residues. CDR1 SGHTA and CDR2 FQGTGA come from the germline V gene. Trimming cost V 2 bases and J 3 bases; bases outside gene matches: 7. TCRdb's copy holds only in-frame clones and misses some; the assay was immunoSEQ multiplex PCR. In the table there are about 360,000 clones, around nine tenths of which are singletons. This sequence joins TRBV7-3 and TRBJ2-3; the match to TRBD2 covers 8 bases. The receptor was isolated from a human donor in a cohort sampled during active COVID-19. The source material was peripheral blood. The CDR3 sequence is CASSLLSGRPTDTQYF. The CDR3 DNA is TGTGCCAGCAGCTTACTCAGCGGGAGACCGACAGATACGCAGTATTTT.